The source of this T cell receptor beta chain is a study of blood T cell repertoires in COVID-19. Original processing methods: Nucleated cell number was recorded as an estimate derived from reference gene primer amplification. Method: immunoSEQ multiplex PCR; TCRdb's copy keeps in-frame clones and lacks some. Clone size and the V and J calls come from that table; the DNA yielded D and trimming. Among about 210,000 clones, about 81% were seen once, and the ten largest hold around 9.2%. Specimen: PBMCs or T cells enriched from blood (not recorded which). The TCR comes from a man in his forties who had recovered from COVID-19.

CDR3 loop: CASSDPGGITDTQYF. CDR3 DNA sequence: TGTGCCAGCAGTGATCCAGGAGGAATCACAGATACGCAGTATTTT. The chain has TRBV25-1 and TRBJ2-3, with a weak D call TRBD2 (5 bases). Trimming took 3 bases from V and 2 from J, leaving 12 bases between them. The CDR3 consists of 15 residues. Germline V gene data show CDR1 as MGHDK and CDR2 as SYGVNS.